The source of this TCR beta chain is a study of cytomegalovirus exposure and HLA in healthy donors. The study's findings and limits: In a later analysis, a missense DCLRE1C variant was linked to TCR beta V- and J-gene trimming. Later analysis reportedly placed an Asian-associated ancestry cluster below the roughly 700-donor mean in N-insertions. Per a later analysis, 15,000 to 20,000 TCR beta sequences showed association with HLA alleles at 0.05 false discovery rate.

The CDR3 covers 19 residues. After removal of 3 bases from V and 6 bases from J, the junction contained 16 bases not matched to a gene. The V gene's germline CDR1 is MGHRA and CDR2 YSYEKL. The primer mix had 60 Vbeta and 13 Jbeta primers. The assay was immunoSEQ multiplex PCR, and TCRdb's table has in-frame clones only and misses some. The sample has approximately 100,000 clones; 65% to 75% are singletons. As concerns this clone: The antigen is undetermined.

Sequencing was performed on PBMCs. The chain links TRBV4-1 to TRBJ2-3; 12 nucleotides align to TRBD2. The receptor's source is a man in his forties or fifties in good health and CMV-seropositive. For the CDR3, the DNA is TGCGCCAGCAGCCACCAATTACTGACTAGCGGGAGAGGTGTCGATACGCAGTATTTT. Translating gives CASSHQLLTSGRGVDTQYF.